This TCR beta chain was captured in a study of neoadjuvant anti-PD-1 for oral cavity cancer. Study at large: Most patients had three to four biweekly doses of 3 mg/kg nivolumab before resection.

The repertoire was sequenced with immunoSEQ multiplex PCR; TCRdb's copy has only in-frame clones and lacks some. The data show roughly 14,000 clones, with 70% to 80% seen just once and approximately 2% held by the top ten. Remarks on this clone: Antigen: not known.

CDR1 is LNHDA, CDR2 SQIVND, per germline (reference sequence). V shed 5 bases, J shed 6 bases, and the junction held 4 bases outside the gene matches. CDR3 length: 15 residues. The study's findings and limits: Non-responders to neoadjuvant nivolumab had significantly more clonal PBMC T cells than responders.

PBMCs were not maintained or expanded in culture before analysis. The TCR comes from a person between 35 and 79 years old with oral cavity squamous cell carcinoma. This sequence joins TRBV19 and TRBJ2-3; TRBD2 matches 14 bases. Here the sequenced sample was PBMCs, taken before nivolumab (anti-PD-1) treatment. CDR3 in amino acids: CASSQTSGRADTQYF. The DNA of the CDR3 is TGTGCCAGTAGTCAGACTAGCGGGAGGGCCGATACGCAGTATTTT. Full variable domain (rest looked up from reference TRBV19 and TRBJ2-3): DGGITQSPKYLFRKEGQNVTLSCEQNLNHDAMYWYRQDPGQGLRLIYYSQIVNDFQKGDIAEGYSVSREKKESFPLTVTSAQKNPTAFYLCASSQTSGRADTQYFGPGTRLTVL.